This T cell receptor beta chain was recovered during a study of CD8 T cells in ankylosing spondylitis. Study outcomes and limitations: Blood of patients with ankylosing spondylitis appeared to be characterized by a TCR beta motif of eight or nine highly homologous variants. Significant enrichment of disease-linked clones was reported in matched ankylosing spondylitis synovial fluid. Some motif variants had been reported before (in reactive arthritis synovial fluid and blood).

By quantitative 5'-RACE with molecular barcodes, the TCR beta libraries were made. TCRdb used MiXCR to reprocess the 5' RACE reads, holding one entry per CDR3 protein. This table holds roughly 140,000 distinct CDR3 sequences, about 42% found once. The V and J ends lost 7 bases and 0 bases respectively, with 7 bases between them. Looked up from germline, CDR1 is MNHNS and CDR2 is SASEGT. This CDR3 is 13 amino acids long. Regarding this clonotype: Its antigen is undetermined.

The specimen was synovial fluid, either unsorted or a sorted T cell fraction (not recorded which). The gene calls are TRBV6-1 and TRBJ1-5; D unclear. The clonotype originates from a male donor with ankylosing spondylitis. This chain's CDR3 is CASKFRSNQPQHF. The DNA for the CDR3 is TGTGCCAGCAAATTCCGTAGCAATCAGCCCCAGCATTTT.